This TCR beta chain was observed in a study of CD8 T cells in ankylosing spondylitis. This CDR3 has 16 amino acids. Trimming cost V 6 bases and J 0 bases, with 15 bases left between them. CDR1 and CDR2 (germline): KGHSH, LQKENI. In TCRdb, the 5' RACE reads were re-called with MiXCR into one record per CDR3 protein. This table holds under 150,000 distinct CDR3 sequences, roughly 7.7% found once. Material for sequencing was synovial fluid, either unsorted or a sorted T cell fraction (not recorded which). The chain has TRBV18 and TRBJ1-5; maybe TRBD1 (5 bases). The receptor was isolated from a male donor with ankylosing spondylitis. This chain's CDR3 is CASSQFRDRSNQPQHF. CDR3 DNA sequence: TGTGCCAGCTCGCAGTTCCGGGACCGTAGCAATCAGCCCCAGCATTTT. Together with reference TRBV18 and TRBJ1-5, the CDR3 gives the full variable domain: NAGVMQNPRHLVRRRGQEARLRCSPMKGHSHVYWYRQLPEEGLKFMVYLQKENIIDESGMPKERFSAEFPKEGPSILRIQQVVRGDSAAYFCASSQFRDRSNQPQHFGDGTRLSIL.